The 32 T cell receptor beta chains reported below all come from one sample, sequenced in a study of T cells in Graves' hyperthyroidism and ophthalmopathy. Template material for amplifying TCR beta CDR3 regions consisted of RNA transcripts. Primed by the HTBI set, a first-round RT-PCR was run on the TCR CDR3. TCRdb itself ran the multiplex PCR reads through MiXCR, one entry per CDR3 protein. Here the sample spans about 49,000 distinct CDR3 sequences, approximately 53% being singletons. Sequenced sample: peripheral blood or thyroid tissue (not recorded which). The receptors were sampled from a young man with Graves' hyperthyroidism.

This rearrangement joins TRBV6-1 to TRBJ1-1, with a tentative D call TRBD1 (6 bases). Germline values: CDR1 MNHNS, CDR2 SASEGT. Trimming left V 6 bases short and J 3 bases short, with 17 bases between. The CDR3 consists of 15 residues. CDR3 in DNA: TGTGCCAGCAGACACAAACAGGGCGGCTACACTGAAGCTTTCTTT. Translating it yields CASRHKQGGYTEAFF.

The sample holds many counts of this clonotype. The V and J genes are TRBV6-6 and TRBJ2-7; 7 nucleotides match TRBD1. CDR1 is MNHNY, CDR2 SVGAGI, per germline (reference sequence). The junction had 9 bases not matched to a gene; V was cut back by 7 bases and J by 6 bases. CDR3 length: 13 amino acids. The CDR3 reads CASKPTGFGEQYF. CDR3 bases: TGTGCCAGCAAACCGACAGGGTTCGGCGAGCAGTACTTC.

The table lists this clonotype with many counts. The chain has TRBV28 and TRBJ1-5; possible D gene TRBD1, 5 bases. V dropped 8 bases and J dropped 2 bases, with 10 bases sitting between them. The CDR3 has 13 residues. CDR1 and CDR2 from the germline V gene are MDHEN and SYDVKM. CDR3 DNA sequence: TGTGCCAGCCAAGGGGAGGGCAATCAGCCCCAGCATTTT. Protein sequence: CASQGEGNQPQHF.

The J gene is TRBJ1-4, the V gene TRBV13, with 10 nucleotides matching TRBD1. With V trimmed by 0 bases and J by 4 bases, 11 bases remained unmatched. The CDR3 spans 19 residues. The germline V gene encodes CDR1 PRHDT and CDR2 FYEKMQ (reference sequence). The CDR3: CASSLGLERDRGYNEKLFF. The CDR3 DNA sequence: TGTGCCAGCAGCTTAGGCCTTGAGCGGGACAGGGGATATAATGAAAAACTGTTTTTT.

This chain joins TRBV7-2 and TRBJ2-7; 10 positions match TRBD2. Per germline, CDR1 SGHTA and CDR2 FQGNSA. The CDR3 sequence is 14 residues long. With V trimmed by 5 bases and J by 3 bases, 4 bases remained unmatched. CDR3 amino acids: CASSRTSGIYEQYF. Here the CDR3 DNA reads TGTGCCAGCAGCAGAACTAGCGGGATCTACGAGCAGTACTTC.

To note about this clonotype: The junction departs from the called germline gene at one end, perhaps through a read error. In DNA, the CDR3 is TGCGCCAGCAGTCGAACCACTACAGCGGGGACCCAGTACTTC. This translates into CASSRTTTAGTQYF. The chain joins TRBV7-9 to TRBJ2-5, with a possible D match to TRBD2 (6 bases). Germline loops: CDR1 SEHNR, CDR2 FQNEAQ (reference sequence). The CDR3 contains 14 residues.

The DNA of the CDR3 is TGTGCCAGCACTTCCGGTGGGGGACAGGGGGAGACCCAGTACTTC. Translation gives CASTSGGGQGETQYF. The chain joins TRBV7-6 to TRBJ2-5; 10 positions match TRBD1. CDR3 length: 15 residues. Germline CDR1 SGHVS, CDR2 FNYEAQ. V shed 7 bases and J 5 bases; nucleotides not matched to a gene: 10.

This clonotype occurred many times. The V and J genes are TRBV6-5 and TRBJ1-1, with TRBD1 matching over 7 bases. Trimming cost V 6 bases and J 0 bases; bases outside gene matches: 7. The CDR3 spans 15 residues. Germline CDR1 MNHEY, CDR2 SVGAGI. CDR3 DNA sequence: TGTGCCAGCAGGAACAGGGGCCTCGTGAACACTGAAGCTTTCTTT. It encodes CASRNRGLVNTEAFF.

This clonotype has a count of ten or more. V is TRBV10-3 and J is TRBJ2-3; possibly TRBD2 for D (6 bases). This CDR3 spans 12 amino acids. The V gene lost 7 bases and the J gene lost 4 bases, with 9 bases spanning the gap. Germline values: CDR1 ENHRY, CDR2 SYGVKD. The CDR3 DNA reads TGTGCCATCACGACTAGTTCAGATACGCAGTATTTT. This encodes CAITTSSDTQYF.

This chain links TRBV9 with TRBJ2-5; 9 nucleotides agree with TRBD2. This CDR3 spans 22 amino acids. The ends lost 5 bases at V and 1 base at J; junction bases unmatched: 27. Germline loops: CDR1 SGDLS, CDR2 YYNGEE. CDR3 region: CASSLRRGGRWFYRRIQETQYF. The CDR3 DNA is TGTGCCAGCAGTCTCAGGCGGGGGGGCCGGTGGTTTTACAGGCGAATCCAAGAGACCCAGTACTTC.

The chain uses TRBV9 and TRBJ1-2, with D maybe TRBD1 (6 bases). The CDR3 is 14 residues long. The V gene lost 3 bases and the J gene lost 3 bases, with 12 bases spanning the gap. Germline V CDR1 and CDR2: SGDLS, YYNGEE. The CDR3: CASSAAGTHYGYTF. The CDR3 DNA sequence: TGTGCCAGCAGCGCGGCCGGGACACACTATGGCTACACCTTC.

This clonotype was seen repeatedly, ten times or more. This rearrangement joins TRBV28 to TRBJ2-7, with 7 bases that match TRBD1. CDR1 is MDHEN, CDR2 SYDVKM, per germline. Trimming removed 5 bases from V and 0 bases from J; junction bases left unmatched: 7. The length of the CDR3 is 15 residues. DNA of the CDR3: TGTGCCAGCAGTCTTCAGGGGGTGTCCTCCTACGAGCAGTACTTC. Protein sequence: CASSLQGVSSYEQYF.

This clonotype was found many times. The CDR3 coding sequence is TGTGCCAGCAGACGCGGGAGTATCTACACAGATACGCAGTATTTT. It codes for CASRRGSIYTDTQYF. The V and J genes are TRBV6-6 and TRBJ2-3; 7 bases are a match to TRBD2. Germline values: CDR1 MNHNY, CDR2 SVGAGI (reference sequence). This CDR3 comprises 15 residues. V trimming: 6 bases; J trimming: 2 bases; junction bases outside the gene matches: 8.

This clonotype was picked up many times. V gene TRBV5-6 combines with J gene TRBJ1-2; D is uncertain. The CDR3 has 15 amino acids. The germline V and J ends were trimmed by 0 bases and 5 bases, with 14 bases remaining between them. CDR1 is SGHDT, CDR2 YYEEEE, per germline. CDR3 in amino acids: CASSLDTDQPYGYTF. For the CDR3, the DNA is TGTGCCAGCAGCTTGGACACCGACCAGCCTTATGGCTACACCTTC. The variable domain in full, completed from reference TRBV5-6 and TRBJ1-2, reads DAGVTQSPTHLIKTRGQQVTLRCSPKSGHDTVSWYQQALGQGPQFIFQYYEEEERQRGNFPDRFSGHQFPNYSSELNVNALLLGDSALYLCASSLDTDQPYGYTFGSGTRLTVV.

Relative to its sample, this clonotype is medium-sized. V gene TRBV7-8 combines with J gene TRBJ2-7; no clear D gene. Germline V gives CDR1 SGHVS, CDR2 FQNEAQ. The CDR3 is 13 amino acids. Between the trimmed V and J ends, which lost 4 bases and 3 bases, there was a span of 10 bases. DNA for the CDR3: TGTGCCAGCAGCTCAAACAACGGCTACGAGCAGTACTTC. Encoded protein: CASSSNNGYEQYF.

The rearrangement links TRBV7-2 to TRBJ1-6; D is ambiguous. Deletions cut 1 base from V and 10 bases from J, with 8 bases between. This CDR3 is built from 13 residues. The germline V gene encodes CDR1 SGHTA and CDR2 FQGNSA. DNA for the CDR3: TGTGCCAGCAGCTTAGTATCCCTCTCACCCCTCCACTTT. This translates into CASSLVSLSPLHF.

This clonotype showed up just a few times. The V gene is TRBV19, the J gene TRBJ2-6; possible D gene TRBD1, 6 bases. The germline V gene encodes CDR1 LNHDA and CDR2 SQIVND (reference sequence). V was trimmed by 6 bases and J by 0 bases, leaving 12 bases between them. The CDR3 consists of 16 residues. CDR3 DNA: TGTGCCAGTAGAGGACAGCGCTTCTCTGGGGCCAACGTCCTGACTTTC. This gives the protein CASRGQRFSGANVLTF.

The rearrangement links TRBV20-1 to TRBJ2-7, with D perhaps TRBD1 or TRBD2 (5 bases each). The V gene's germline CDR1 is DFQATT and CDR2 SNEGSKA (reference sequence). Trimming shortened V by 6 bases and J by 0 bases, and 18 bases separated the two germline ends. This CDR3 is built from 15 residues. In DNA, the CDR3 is TGCAGTGCCAGCAGCAGAGAGGGGATCTCCTACGAGCAGTACTTC. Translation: CSASSREGISYEQYF.

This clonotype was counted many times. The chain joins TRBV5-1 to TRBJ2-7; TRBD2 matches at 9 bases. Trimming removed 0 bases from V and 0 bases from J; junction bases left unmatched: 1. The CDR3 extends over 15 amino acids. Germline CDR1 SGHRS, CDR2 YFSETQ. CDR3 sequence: CASSLVAGDSYEQYF. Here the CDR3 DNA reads TGCGCCAGCAGCTTGGTAGCGGGGGACTCCTACGAGCAGTACTTC.

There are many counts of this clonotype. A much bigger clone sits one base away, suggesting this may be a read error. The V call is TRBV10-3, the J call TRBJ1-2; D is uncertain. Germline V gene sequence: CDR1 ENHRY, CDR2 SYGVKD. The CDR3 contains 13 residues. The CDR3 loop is CATENSRGYGYAF. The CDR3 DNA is TGTGCCACCGAGAACTCAAGAGGCTATGGCTACGCCTTC.

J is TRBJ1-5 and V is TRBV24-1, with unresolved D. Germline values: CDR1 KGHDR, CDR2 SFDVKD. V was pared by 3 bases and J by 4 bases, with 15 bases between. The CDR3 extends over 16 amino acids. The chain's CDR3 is CATSDGGGFVNQPQHF. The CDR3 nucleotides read TGTGCCACCAGTGATGGAGGTGGATTTGTGAATCAGCCCCAGCATTTT.

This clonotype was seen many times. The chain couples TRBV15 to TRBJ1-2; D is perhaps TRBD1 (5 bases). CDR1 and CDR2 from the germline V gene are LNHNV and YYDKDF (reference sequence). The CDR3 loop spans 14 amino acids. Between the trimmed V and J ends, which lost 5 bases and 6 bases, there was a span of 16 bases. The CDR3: CATSVNQGVNGYTF. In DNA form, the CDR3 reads TGTGCCACCAGCGTCAACCAGGGAGTCAATGGCTACACCTTC.

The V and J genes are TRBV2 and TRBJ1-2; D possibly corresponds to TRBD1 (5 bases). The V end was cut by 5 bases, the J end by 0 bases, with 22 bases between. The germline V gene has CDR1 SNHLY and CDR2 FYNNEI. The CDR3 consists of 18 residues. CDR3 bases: TGTGCCAGCAGTCGATACAGGTTACCATCGTTGGCTAACTATGGCTACACCTTC. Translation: CASSRYRLPSLANYGYTF.

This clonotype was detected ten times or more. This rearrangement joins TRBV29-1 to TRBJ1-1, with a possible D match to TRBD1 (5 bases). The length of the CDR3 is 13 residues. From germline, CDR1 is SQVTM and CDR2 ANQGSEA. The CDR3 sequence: CTARTGGNTEAFF. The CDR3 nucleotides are TGCACCGCCAGAACTGGGGGGAACACTGAAGCTTTCTTT.

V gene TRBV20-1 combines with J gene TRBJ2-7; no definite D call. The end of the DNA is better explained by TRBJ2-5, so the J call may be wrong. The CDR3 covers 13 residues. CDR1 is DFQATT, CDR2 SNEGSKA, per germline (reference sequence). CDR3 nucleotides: TGCAGTGCTAGAGGTTTAGTCTTTGAGACCCAGTACTTC. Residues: CSARGLVFETQYF.

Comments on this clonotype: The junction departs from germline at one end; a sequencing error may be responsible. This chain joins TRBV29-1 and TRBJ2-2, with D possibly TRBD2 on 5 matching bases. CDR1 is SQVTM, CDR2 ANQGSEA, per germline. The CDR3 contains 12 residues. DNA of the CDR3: TGCAGCGTTGATCACGGTTCCGGGGAGCTGTTCTTT. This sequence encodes CSVDHGSGELFF.

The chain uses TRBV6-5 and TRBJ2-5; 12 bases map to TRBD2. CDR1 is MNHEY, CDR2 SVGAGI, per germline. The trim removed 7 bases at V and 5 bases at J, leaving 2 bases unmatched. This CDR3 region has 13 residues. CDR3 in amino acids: CASTGTSGETQYF. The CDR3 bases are TGTGCCAGCACCGGGACTAGCGGGGAGACCCAGTACTTC.

CDR3 protein: CASSVGASGAETQYF. The CDR3 bases are TGTGCCAGCAGCGTAGGGGCTAGCGGGGCGGAGACCCAGTACTTC. The V and J genes are TRBV9 and TRBJ2-5, with 9 bases that match TRBD2. V lost 0 bases, J lost 5 bases, and 5 bases stayed unmatched. Germline CDR1 and CDR2: SGDLS and YYNGEE. This CDR3 is built from 15 residues.

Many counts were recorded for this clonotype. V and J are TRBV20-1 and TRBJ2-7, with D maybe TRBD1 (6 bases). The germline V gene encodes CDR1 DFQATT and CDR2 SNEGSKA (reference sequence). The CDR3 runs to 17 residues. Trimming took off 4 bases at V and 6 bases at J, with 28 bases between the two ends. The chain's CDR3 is CSANLRIHRDNLFEQYF. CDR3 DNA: TGCAGTGCTAACCTAAGAATCCACCGGGACAACCTTTTCGAGCAGTACTTC.

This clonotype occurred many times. The CDR3 sequence: CASSFLDSFSYEQYF. The CDR3 DNA follows: TGTGCCAGCAGTTTCCTCGACAGTTTCTCCTACGAGCAGTACTTC. This chain links TRBV12-3 or TRBV12-4 with TRBJ2-7; tentatively, D is TRBD1 (5 bases). V shed 3 bases and J shed 0 bases, with 12 bases lying between them. This CDR3 has 15 amino acids.

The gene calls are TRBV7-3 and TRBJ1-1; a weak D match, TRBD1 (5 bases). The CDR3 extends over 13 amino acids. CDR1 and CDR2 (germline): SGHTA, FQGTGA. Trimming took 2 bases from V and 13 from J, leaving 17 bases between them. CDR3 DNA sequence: TGTGCCAGCAGCTTAGGCCCCGGGACTCGGGGTTTCTTT. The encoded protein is CASSLGPGTRGFF.

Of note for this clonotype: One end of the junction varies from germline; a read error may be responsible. The CDR3 DNA reads TGTGCCAGCAGTTTAGGAGGATGGGGGAACACTGAAGCTTTCTTT. Amino acids: CASSLGGWGNTEAFF. The genes are TRBV11-2 and TRBJ1-1; no clear D gene. From germline, CDR1 is SGHAT and CDR2 FQNNGV. The CDR3 covers 15 residues.